The present entry profiles one T cell receptor (beta chain) with its context. The data were obtained in a study of blood T cell repertoires in COVID-19. Overall study context: The study drew acute and convalescent COVID-19 samples from the United States, Italy and Spain. From T cells, B-cell-depleted T cells, or PBMCs came the material, which was cDNA or gDNA.

Original data processing: Amplification of reference gene primers provided the estimated nucleated cell counts. The table came from immunoSEQ multiplex PCR; TCRdb's copy has only in-frame clones and leaves some out. V and J calls and clone size are as listed in that table; D and trimming were resolved from the DNA. The sample consists of over 200,000 clones, roughly 90% of them appearing once. The V end lost 0 bases, the J end lost 3 bases, and 17 bases lay between the germline ends. CDR1 is LGHNA, CDR2 YSLEER, per germline. This CDR3 has 17 residues. This clonotype was sampled from a man in his sixties who had recovered from COVID-19. The sequenced sample was peripheral blood. The V gene is TRBV4-3, the J gene TRBJ2-5; possible D gene TRBD1, 6 bases. The CDR3 sequence is CASSQDFGRGVEETQYF. In DNA form, the CDR3 reads TGCGCCAGCAGCCAAGATTTTGGCAGGGGAGTCGAAGAGACCCAGTACTTC.